The 11 T cell receptor beta chains in this list originate from one sample, sequenced in a study of early T cells in non-severe SARS-CoV-2 infection. TCRdb re-called the 5' RACE reads with MiXCR, one entry per CDR3 protein. The sample yields about 33,000 distinct CDR3 sequences, about 5% seen once. Sequencing input: whole blood. These receptors all stem from an adult who was a healthcare worker with PCR-confirmed SARS-CoV-2 infection or an uninfected control (not recorded which).

V and J are TRBV29-1 and TRBJ1-1; D ambiguous. The CDR3 sequence is 11 residues long. Trimming removed 3 bases from V and 3 bases from J, with 5 bases in between. Per germline, CDR1 SQVTM and CDR2 ANQGSEA. The CDR3 loop is CSVDKDTEAFF. The DNA of the CDR3 is TGCAGCGTTGACAAGGACACTGAAGCTTTCTTT. Full variable domain (missing parts from reference TRBV29-1 and TRBJ1-1): SAVISQKPSRDICQRGTSLTIQCQVDSQVTMMFWYRQQPGQSLTLIATANQGSEATYESGFVIDKFPISRPNLTFSTLTVSNMSPEDSSIYLCSVDKDTEAFFGQGTRLTVV.

The chain employs TRBV6-5 and TRBJ2-7, with D hard to call. This CDR3 comprises 13 residues. CDR1 is MNHEY and CDR2 is SVGAGI in the germline V gene. Deletions cut 4 bases from V and 0 bases from J, with 7 bases between. CDR3 sequence (DNA): TGTGCCAGCAGTTCAACAAGCTCCTACGAGCAGTACTTC. This encodes CASSSTSSYEQYF.

This clonotype was counted between two and nine times. The rearrangement joins TRBV14 to TRBJ1-1; D gene ambiguous. Trimming took off 1 base at V and 10 bases at J, with 16 bases between the two ends. The CDR3 covers 14 residues. Germline values: CDR1 SGHDN, CDR2 FVKESK. This chain's CDR3 is CASSQGGVIVGAFF. In DNA form, the CDR3 reads TGTGCCAGCAGCCAAGGCGGGGTAATAGTAGGAGCTTTCTTT.

The rearrangement joins TRBV7-3 to TRBJ2-3; 8 positions match TRBD1. Germline V gene sequence: CDR1 SGHTA, CDR2 FQGTGA. The V segment lost 5 bases and the J segment 4 bases; nucleotides outside the gene matches: 5. The CDR3 extends over 14 amino acids. The CDR3 region is CASSRQGRSDTQYF. CDR3 sequence (DNA): TGTGCCAGCAGCCGACAGGGGAGGTCAGATACGCAGTATTTT. The whole variable domain, remainder taken from reference TRBV7-3 and TRBJ2-3, is GAGVSQTPSNKVTEKGKYVELRCDPISGHTALYWYRQSLGQGPEFLIYFQGTGAADDSGLPNDRFFAVRPEGSVSTLKIQRTERGDSAVYLCASSRQGRSDTQYFGPGTRLTVL.

Only a few counts were recorded for this clonotype. The chain recombines TRBV29-1 with TRBJ2-3; D might be TRBD1 (6 bases). Looked up from germline, CDR1 is SQVTM and CDR2 is ANQGSEA. V was cut by 6 bases and J by 3 bases, with 16 bases left in between. This CDR3 is built from 14 residues. CDR3 residues: CSVNRARGTDTQYF. In nucleotides, the CDR3 is TGCAGCGTAAACAGGGCGAGGGGGACAGATACGCAGTATTTT.

This clonotype was counted only a few times. The V gene is TRBV11-3, the J gene TRBJ2-2, with TRBD1 identical over 7 bases. This CDR3 has 18 residues. The germline V gene encodes CDR1 SGHNT and CDR2 YENEEA. The V segment lost 0 bases and the J segment 2 bases; nucleotides outside the gene matches: 9. In nucleotides, the CDR3 is TGTGCCAGCAGCTTAGATACTGGGACAGCAAGAAACACCGGGGAGCTGTTTTTT. Translating gives CASSLDTGTARNTGELFF.

This clonotype was counted ten times or more. The chain couples TRBV29-1 to TRBJ1-1, with D uncertain. The CDR3 covers 13 residues. The V gene lost 7 bases and the J gene lost 1 base, with 13 bases spanning the gap. CDR1 and CDR2 from the germline V gene are SQVTM and ANQGSEA. CDR3 amino acids: CSGRRPGNTEAFF. CDR3 coding DNA: TGCAGCGGCAGGAGGCCGGGGAACACTGAAGCTTTCTTT.

This clonotype was seen only a few times. The chain combines TRBV28 with TRBJ1-5, with a tentative D call TRBD1 (6 bases). V was clipped by 4 bases and J by 2 bases, with 9 bases between them. The CDR3 spans 14 residues. Germline values: CDR1 MDHEN, CDR2 SYDVKM. The CDR3 DNA is TGTGCCAGCAGTTCCTCAGGGGGCAATCAGCCCCAGCATTTT. Its protein is CASSSSGGNQPQHF.

In its sample, this clonotype was seen a few times. The chain employs TRBV21-1 and TRBJ2-7; the table gives TRBD1 as D, unverified against the DNA. TRBV21-1 is marked as a pseudogene. CDR3 length: 16 amino acids. DNA for the CDR3: TGTGCCAGCAGCAAGGAAAGACAGTTGAGCTCCTACGAGCAGTACTTC. It specifies CASSKERQLSSYEQYF.

This clonotype has only a few counts. The rearrangement links TRBV12-3 or TRBV12-4 to TRBJ1-2; no clear D gene. The CDR3 is made up of 15 amino acids. V was shortened by 6 bases and J by 6 bases, with 20 bases between the two germline ends. The CDR3 reads CASSPPTGAWDGYTF. The CDR3 DNA sequence: TGTGCCAGCAGCCCCCCGACCGGTGCCTGGGATGGCTACACCTTC.

This clonotype was detected many times. The chain's CDR3 is CASSSTTGRLYGYTF. Here the CDR3 DNA reads TGTGCCAGCAGCTCCACGACAGGCCGCCTCTATGGCTACACCTTC. The chain combines TRBV11-2 with TRBJ1-2; D is possibly TRBD1 (6 bases). In germline, CDR1 is SGHAT, CDR2 FQNNGV. V was pared by 4 bases and J by 4 bases, with 16 bases between. CDR3 length: 15 residues. The full variable domain, its missing parts supplied by reference TRBV11-2 and TRBJ1-2, is EAGVAQSPRYKIIEKRQSVAFWCNPISGHATLYWYQQILGQGPKLLIQFQNNGVVDDSQLPKDRFSAERLKGVDSTLKIQPAKLEDSAVYLCASSSTTGRLYGYTFGSGTRLTVV.